This entry is about one TCR beta chain. Germline CDR1 reads LGHDT; CDR2 reads YNNKEL (reference sequence). The CDR3 loop spans 12 amino acids. V lost 3 bases and J 4 bases, leaving 5 bases between the germline ends. The use of a sample-barcoded 5' primer and a J-beta primer mix characterized a second PCR of about 7 to 12 cycles. TCRdb re-derived calls from the 5' RACE reads in MiXCR, one entry per CDR3 protein. The repertoire has under 800,000 distinct CDR3 sequences, around 21% of them found once; the top ten carry about 3.6%. This sample was included in a study of blood T cells in healthy people across ages.

The sequenced sample was blood. The origin of this receptor is a man aged 65 to 79 in good health. V gene TRBV3-1 combines with J gene TRBJ2-3, with D uncertain. The CDR3 sequence is CASSHSPDTQYF. CDR3 in DNA: TGTGCCAGCAGCCACAGCCCAGATACGCAGTATTTT.